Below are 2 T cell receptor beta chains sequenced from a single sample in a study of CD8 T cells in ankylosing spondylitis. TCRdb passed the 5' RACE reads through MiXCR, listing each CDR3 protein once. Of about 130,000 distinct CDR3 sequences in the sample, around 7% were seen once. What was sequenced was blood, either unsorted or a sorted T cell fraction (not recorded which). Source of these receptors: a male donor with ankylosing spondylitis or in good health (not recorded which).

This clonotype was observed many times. The DNA of the CDR3 is TGTGCCTGGAACGAAGGAGGGAACACTGAAGCTTTCTTT. Protein: CAWNEGGNTEAFF. The chain uses TRBV30 and TRBJ1-1; D remains unclear. The CDR3 loop spans 13 amino acids. The V gene lost 4 bases and the J gene lost 1 base, with 10 bases spanning the gap. CDR1 and CDR2 from the germline V gene are GTSNPN and SVGIG (reference sequence).

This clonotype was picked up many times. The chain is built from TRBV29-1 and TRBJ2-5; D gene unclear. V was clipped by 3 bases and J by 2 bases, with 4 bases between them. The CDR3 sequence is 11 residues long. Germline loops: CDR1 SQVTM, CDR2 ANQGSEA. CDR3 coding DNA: TGCAGCGTTGACATACAAGAGACCCAGTACTTC. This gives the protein CSVDIQETQYF.